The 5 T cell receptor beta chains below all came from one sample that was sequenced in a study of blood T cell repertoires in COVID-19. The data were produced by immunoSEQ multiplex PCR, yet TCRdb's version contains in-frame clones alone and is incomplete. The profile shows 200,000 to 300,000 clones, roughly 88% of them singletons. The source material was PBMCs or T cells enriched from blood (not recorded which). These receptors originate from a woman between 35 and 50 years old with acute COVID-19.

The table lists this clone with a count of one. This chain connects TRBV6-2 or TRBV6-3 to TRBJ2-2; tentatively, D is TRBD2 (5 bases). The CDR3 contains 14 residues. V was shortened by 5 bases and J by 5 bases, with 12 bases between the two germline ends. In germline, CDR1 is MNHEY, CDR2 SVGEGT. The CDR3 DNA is TGTGCCAGCAGTAGCGGACGACTTACCGGGGAGCTGTTTTTT. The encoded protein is CASSSGRLTGELFF.

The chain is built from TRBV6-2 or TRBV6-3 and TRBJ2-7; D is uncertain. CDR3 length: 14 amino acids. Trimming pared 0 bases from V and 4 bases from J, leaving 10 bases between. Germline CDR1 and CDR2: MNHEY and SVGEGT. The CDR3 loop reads CASSYSTPEYEQYV. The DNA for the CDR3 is TGTGCCAGCAGTTACTCGACTCCCGAATACGAGCAGTACGTC.

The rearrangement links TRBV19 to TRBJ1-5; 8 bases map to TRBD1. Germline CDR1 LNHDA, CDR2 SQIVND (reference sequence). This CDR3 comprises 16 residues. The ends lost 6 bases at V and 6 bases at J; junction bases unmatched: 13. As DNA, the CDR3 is TGTGCCAGTAGCCCCCCCCGCGCAGGGGGCTTTCAGCCCCAGCATTTT. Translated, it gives CASSPPRAGGFQPQHF.

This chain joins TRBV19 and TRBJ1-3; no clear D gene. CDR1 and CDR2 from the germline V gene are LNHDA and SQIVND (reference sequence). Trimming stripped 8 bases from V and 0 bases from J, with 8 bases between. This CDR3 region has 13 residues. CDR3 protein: CASQAISGNTIYF. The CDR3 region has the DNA TGTGCCAGTCAGGCGATCTCTGGAAACACCATATATTTT.

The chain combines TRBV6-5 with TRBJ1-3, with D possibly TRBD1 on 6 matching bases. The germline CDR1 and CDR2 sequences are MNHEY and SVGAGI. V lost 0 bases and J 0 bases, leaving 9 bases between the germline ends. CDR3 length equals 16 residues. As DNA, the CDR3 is TGTGCCAGCAGTTACTCACAGGGATACTCTGGAAACACCATATATTTT. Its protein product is CASSYSQGYSGNTIYF.